Following are 11 T cell receptor beta chains from one sample sequenced in a study of T-cell reconstitution after alpha-beta-depleted transplantation in children. Molecular barcoding with unique molecular identifiers was used for the TCRbeta library. Using its own MiXCR run on the PCR reads, TCRdb lists one record per CDR3 protein. The repertoire consists of about 600,000 distinct CDR3 sequences, with over 9.5% occurring once and the leading ten covering less than 5%. Source: PBMCs from the stem cell graft donor, taken from the stem cell graft. The receptor set was obtained from a human donor who donated a stem cell graft to a child with acute myeloid leukemia.

The V call is TRBV25-1, the J call TRBJ2-7; D call uncertain. The CDR3 runs 13 residues. V was trimmed by 1 base and J by 6 bases, leaving 10 bases between them. Per germline, CDR1 MGHDK and CDR2 SYGVNS. DNA for the CDR3: TGTGCCAGCAGTGAATTCAGTGCCTTCGAGCAGTACTTC. It translates to CASSEFSAFEQYF.

This clonotype was observed many times. This chain joins TRBV20-1 and TRBJ1-4; D may be TRBD1 (5 bases). CDR1 is DFQATT and CDR2 is SNEGSKA in the germline V gene (reference sequence). The CDR3 is 14 residues long. Trimming left V 2 bases short and J 2 bases short, with 9 bases between. CDR3 DNA: TGCAGTGCTAGACCGGAGGGGACTAATGAAAAACTGTTTTTT. It is translated as CSARPEGTNEKLFF.

This clonotype occurred a few times. This sequence joins TRBV7-2 and TRBJ1-2; weak D call: TRBD1 (6 bases). CDR1 SGHTA and CDR2 FQGNSA come from the germline V gene. The V end lost 6 bases, the J end lost 11 bases, and 16 bases lay between the germline ends. CDR3 length equals 12 residues. The CDR3 protein is CASSFGQFGYTF. DNA for the CDR3: TGTGCCAGCAGTTTCGGACAGTTTGGATACACCTTC.

This clonotype appeared a few times. The chain carries TRBV20-1 and TRBJ1-4; D is unresolved. V was pared by 0 bases and J by 5 bases, with 16 bases between. Looked up from germline, CDR1 is DFQATT and CDR2 is SNEGSKA (reference sequence). The CDR3 loop spans 16 amino acids. CDR3 amino acids: CSARDRKGRLNEKLFF. The CDR3 DNA reads TGCAGTGCTAGAGATCGAAAGGGTAGACTAAATGAAAAACTGTTTTTT.

This CDR3 is CASSQANGQPQHF. In DNA, the CDR3 is TGTGCCAGCAGCCAAGCGAACGGGCAGCCCCAGCATTTT. J is TRBJ1-5 and V is TRBV14; no clear D gene. CDR1 and CDR2 from the germline V gene are SGHDN and FVKESK. CDR3 length: 13 residues. V was cut by 1 base and J by 7 bases, with 8 bases left in between.

The chain employs TRBV7-2 and TRBJ1-2; TRBD1 aligns across 7 bases. The CDR3 is made up of 14 amino acids. V lost 4 bases, J lost 3 bases, and 5 bases stayed unmatched. Germline V lookup: CDR1 SGHTA, CDR2 FQGNSA. This chain's CDR3 is CASSSTGDDYGYTF. As DNA, the CDR3 is TGTGCCAGCAGCTCAACAGGGGACGACTATGGCTACACCTTC.

To note about this clonotype: A read error is likely, as this CDR3 ends without the conserved phenylalanine or tryptophan. The rearrangement joins TRBV5-6 to TRBJ2-1; 8 bases agree with TRBD2. J was trimmed by 8 bases and V by 4 bases; bases with no gene match: 2. Germline lookup yields CDR1 SGHDT and CDR2 YYEEEE. The CDR3 extends over 12 amino acids. CDR3 bases: TGTGCCAGCAGCCGGGGGGGTCATGAGCAGTTCTGC. Translation gives CASSRGGHEQFC.

This clonotype was counted ten times or more. The genes are TRBV6-5 and TRBJ2-7; 10 bases fit TRBD2. Germline loops: CDR1 MNHEY, CDR2 SVGAGI. V dropped 3 bases and J dropped 4; count of bases not matched to a gene: 3. CDR3 length equals 14 residues. For the CDR3, the DNA is TGTGCCAGCAGTTATACTAGCGGGATTTACGAGCAGTACTTC. This sequence encodes CASSYTSGIYEQYF.

The sample holds one count of this clonotype. The V and J genes are TRBV20-1 and TRBJ1-5; D perhaps matches TRBD1 (5 bases). The germline V gene has CDR1 DFQATT and CDR2 SNEGSKA (reference sequence). The CDR3 runs to 12 residues. Trimming removed 5 bases at V and 6 bases at J, with 11 bases between. The CDR3 nucleotides are TGCAGTGCTGGGACCACGGCTCAGCCCCAGCATTTT. Residues: CSAGTTAQPQHF.

The sample holds a few counts of this clonotype. This rearrangement joins TRBV6-5 to TRBJ2-3, with 9 bases fitting TRBD2. The V segment lost 0 bases and the J segment 0 bases; nucleotides outside the gene matches: 7. CDR3 size: 18 residues. The germline V gene encodes CDR1 MNHEY and CDR2 SVGAGI. CDR3 loop: CASSYSNGLALSTDTQYF. The CDR3 DNA is TGTGCCAGCAGTTACTCGAATGGACTAGCGCTGAGCACAGATACGCAGTATTTT.

In this sample, this clonotype turned up many times. The rearrangement uses TRBV29-1 and TRBJ2-3, with TRBD1 identical over 11 bases. Germline values: CDR1 SQVTM, CDR2 ANQGSEA. The CDR3 length is 15 residues. V lost 0 bases and J lost 4; bases outside the gene matches: 3. The CDR3 region has the DNA TGCAGCGTTGAAGATCCGGGACAGGGGGCAGATACGCAGTATTTT. Translated, it gives CSVEDPGQGADTQYF.